The source of this T cell receptor beta chain is a study of shared T cell receptors in the human thymus (dated by TCRdb to the early 2020s). Describing the broader study: The study investigated the way shared, self-reactive T-cell receptor alpha chains are produced in the human thymus.

Worth noting for this clone: It lacks a known antigen. The sample holds no much larger clone one base away, and base qualities are not on file.

Libraries came from the immunoSEQ multiplex PCR assay. Imported from immuneACCESS, the table was reduced by TCRdb to in-frame sequences with V and J called. These copies leave out some clones; in studies compared against another copy, an unresolved V gene accounts for under half, and the cause of the remainder is not known. This sample is represented by about 610,000 clones; roughly 90% of them were singletons. Approximately 0.01% of the sample belongs to the ten largest clones. Taken from cysteine to phenylalanine, the CDR3 has 17 residues. The DNA shown is the 51-base CDR3, in frame from base 1. V is shortened by 6 bases, J by 4 bases, and the region joining them spans 24 bases. Taken from the germline V gene, the CDR1 and CDR2 loops are SNHLY and FYNNEI. This sample was shared with a second study, whose subject was human thymus T cells. Reported in the second study: Immunologically healthy infants undergoing open corrective cardiac surgery for congenital heart defects in Finland were used as donors. Thymus tissue was collected as surgical resects that were removed during corrective cardiac surgery. Biased V and J gene segment usage appeared to be present in both thymic and peripheral blood repertoires. The related research reported highly overlapping thymic TCR repertoires among unrelated individuals. The study used roughly 8 infant thymus samples plus four related peripheral blood samples to characterize TCR alpha and beta repertoires. The infant donors were about 7 to 250 days old, and the cohort included six or seven males and a couple of females. Thymocytes were released mechanically from tissue and stored at -70 °C as pellets of roughly 9-31 million cells. A QIAsymphony instrument was used to extract genomic DNA from the frozen cell pellets. The immunoSEQ multiplex PCR assay was used to amplify the TCRB and TCRAD loci from a standardized amount of quality-controlled genomic DNA. The amplicons covered the V(D)J region and were long enough to include the CDR3 and to identify the V and J genes. Amplicon sequencing was performed on an Illumina platform through the commercial immunoSEQ service. Corrections for primer bias and sequencing errors followed previously described methods, while TCRAD and TCRB definitions were based on the IMGT database. Repertoires were analysed with immunoSEQ Analyzer 3.0 and VDJTools, covering basic statistics, V/J segment usage, diversity estimates, rarefaction and pairwise overlap. Diversity was estimated using the Chao1, ChaoE, Efron-Thisted, Shannon and inverse Simpson indices, and was also estimated on datasets down-sampled to the size of the smallest sample. For repertoire overlap, CDR3 nucleotide sequence, V gene and J gene had to match strictly, and clustering was done by Jaccard-based multidimensional scaling. On average, roughly 800,000 unique TCRB clonotypes were obtained from thymus samples, compared with 70,000 to 100,000 from blood samples.

Recombination connected TRBV2 to TRBJ1-2; matching of 5 bases hints at TRBD1 as the D gene. This TCR came from a boy under two years old with a congenital heart defect. Donor details come from another sample of the same person, matched by shared clones. Sample: thymocytes. The CDR3 in this case is CASRALRQLARGYGYTF. At the DNA level, the sequence is TGTGCCAGCAGGGCTCTAAGACAGTTAGCCCGTGGCTATGGCTACACCTTC.